Below are 13 T cell receptor beta chains sequenced from a single sample in a study of shared clonotypes between healthy human individuals. Only in-frame clones appear in the TCRdb table, and some are missing; sequencing was by immunoSEQ multiplex PCR. The sample includes about 1.1 million clones, 70% to 80% of them seen just once. Sequenced sample: memory CD4+ T cells from PBMCs. Subset described: CD45RA-negative fraction. All receptors come from a young man in good health. Some clones in this sample may be carry-over from other donors' samples.

The chain's CDR3 is CASSVDRVSREQYF. As DNA, the CDR3 is TGTGCCAGCAGCGTAGACAGGGTTTCTCGCGAGCAGTACTTC. This rearrangement joins TRBV9 to TRBJ2-7; possibly TRBD1 for D (6 bases). From germline, CDR1 is SGDLS and CDR2 YYNGEE. Trimming left V 0 bases short and J 6 bases short, with 13 bases between. This CDR3 contains 14 residues.

This chain uses TRBV2 with TRBJ2-7; perhaps TRBD1 as D (6 bases). The CDR3 runs to 13 residues. V lost 6 bases to trimming and J lost 3 bases, with 12 bases between them. Germline values: CDR1 SNHLY, CDR2 FYNNEI. Written as DNA, the CDR3 is TGTGCCAGCAGATACGACAGGAACTACGAGCAGTACTTC. Its translation: CASRYDRNYEQYF.

The chain combines TRBV7-2 with TRBJ2-7; 11 positions agree with TRBD2. Losses at the gene ends were 6 bases for V and 7 bases for J; bases not matched to a gene: 8. CDR1 and CDR2 (germline): SGHTA, FQGNSA. There are 14 residues in the CDR3. The CDR3 protein is CASSSRTSGSEQYF. DNA of the CDR3: TGTGCCAGCAGTTCCCGGACTAGCGGGTCTGAGCAGTACTTC.

The table lists this clone with many counts. Distinct nucleotide sequences in the sample also encode this CDR3. This chain joins TRBV2 and TRBJ2-5; maybe TRBD1 (6 bases). The CDR3 runs to 13 residues. V lost 7 bases and J 0 bases, leaving 9 bases between the germline ends. In germline, CDR1 is SNHLY, CDR2 FYNNEI. The DNA of the CDR3 is TGTGCCAGCACGAGGGGGTACCAAGAGACCCAGTACTTC. This codes for CASTRGYQETQYF.

The chain joins TRBV25-1 to TRBJ1-3; TRBD1 agrees at 7 bases. Trimming cost V 3 bases and J 3 bases; bases outside gene matches: 5. The CDR3 extends over 15 amino acids. In germline, CDR1 is MGHDK, CDR2 SYGVNS. The CDR3 bases are TGTGCCAGCAGTGACACTAGGGGGCGTGGAAACACCATATATTTT. It encodes CASSDTRGRGNTIYF.

V gene TRBV5-1 combines with J gene TRBJ1-1; TRBD1 is a possible D gene (6 bases). The CDR3 sequence is 16 residues long. Per the germline V gene, CDR1 is SGHRS and CDR2 is YFSETQ. V lost 4 bases, J lost 0 bases, and 16 bases lay in between. The CDR3 DNA reads as TGCGCCAGCAGCCGAGCATGGGGGCAGATGAACACTGAAGCTTTCTTT. This translates into CASSRAWGQMNTEAFF.

The V call is TRBV4-2, the J call TRBJ2-5; possibly TRBD1 or TRBD2 for D (5 bases each). Trimming left V 3 bases short and J 2 bases short, with 13 bases between. CDR3 size: 15 residues. Germline V gives CDR1 LGHNA, CDR2 YNFKEQ. In DNA form, the CDR3 reads TGTGCCAGCAGCCAGTTAACGGGACGGCAAGAGACCCAGTACTTC. Protein: CASSQLTGRQETQYF.

The rearrangement joins TRBV19 to TRBJ2-7, with 8 bases identical to TRBD1. This CDR3 is built from 15 residues. From germline, CDR1 is LNHDA and CDR2 SQIVND (reference sequence). After removal of 0 bases from V and 5 bases from J, the junction contained 6 bases not matched to a gene. Here the CDR3 DNA reads TGTGCCAGTAGTATAGAAGGCCCAGGGGGCCACGAGCAGTACTTC. Its translation is CASSIEGPGGHEQYF.

This chain uses TRBV5-1 with TRBJ1-1, with TRBD1 identical over 12 bases. This CDR3 contains 14 residues. Trimming cost V 6 bases and J 4 bases; bases outside gene matches: 4. The V gene's germline CDR1 is SGHRS and CDR2 YFSETQ. In DNA, the CDR3 is TGCGCCAGCACTTGGGACAGGGGGCGCACTGAAGCTTTCTTT. Residues: CASTWDRGRTEAFF.

The chain is built from TRBV5-8 and TRBJ1-5; D call uncertain. The CDR3 loop spans 12 amino acids. CDR1 and CDR2 (germline): SGHTS, YDEGEE. Trimming removed 2 bases at V and 5 bases at J, with 5 bases between. The CDR3, as DNA: TGTGCCAGCAGCTTCGGGCATCAGCCCCAGCATTTT. Translating it yields CASSFGHQPQHF.

This chain uses TRBV7-3 with TRBJ1-5; D is perhaps TRBD1 (5 bases). Germline values: CDR1 SGHTA, CDR2 FQGTGA. The CDR3 runs 13 residues. Trimming took 4 bases from V and 5 from J, leaving 9 bases between them. The CDR3 nucleotides are TGTGCCAGCAGCTCCGACAGACATCAGCCCCAGCATTTT. Translated: CASSSDRHQPQHF. Variable domain in full (rest from reference TRBV7-3 and TRBJ1-5): GAGVSQTPSNKVTEKGKYVELRCDPISGHTALYWYRQSLGQGPEFLIYFQGTGAADDSGLPNDRFFAVRPEGSVSTLKIQRTERGDSAVYLCASSSDRHQPQHFGDGTRLSIL.

The chain couples TRBV20-1 to TRBJ1-3; D remains unclear. From germline, CDR1 is DFQATT and CDR2 SNEGSKA (reference sequence). The V gene lost 4 bases and the J gene lost 4 bases, with 2 bases spanning the gap. This CDR3 contains 10 residues. The CDR3 nucleotides are TGCAGTGCTAAGGGAAACACCATATATTTT. As protein: CSAKGNTIYF.

This rearrangement joins TRBV7-2 to TRBJ2-1; 10 bases are a match to TRBD1. The V gene end was trimmed by 3 bases and the J gene end by 8 bases; junction bases not matched to a gene: 4. Germline lookup yields CDR1 SGHTA and CDR2 FQGNSA. This CDR3 region has 14 residues. The CDR3 reads CASSFDRGRDEQFF. The CDR3 nucleotides read TGTGCCAGCAGCTTCGACAGGGGGCGTGATGAGCAGTTCTTC.